These 3 T cell receptor beta chains came from one sample sequenced in a study of cytotoxic CD8 clonotypes in ibrutinib-treated CLL. Generated by immunoSEQ multiplex PCR, the TCRdb table keeps only in-frame clones and is missing some. The data contain around 15,000 clones, 80% to 85% of them singletons. The sample consisted of PBMCs, taken before ibrutinib treatment. The receptors here all came from a human donor with chronic lymphocytic leukemia.

The chain links TRBV6-6 to TRBJ1-2; D is ambiguous. The V gene lost 7 bases and the J gene lost 5 bases, with 17 bases spanning the gap. Germline lookup yields CDR1 MNHNY and CDR2 SVGAGI (reference sequence). The CDR3 has 14 residues. CDR3 DNA: TGTGCCAGCATCAAATCTGACGCAATTTATGGCTACACCTTC. This translates into CASIKSDAIYGYTF.

This clone was observed once. The rearrangement uses TRBV7-2 and TRBJ2-7; D might be TRBD1 or TRBD2, each matching 5 bases. Germline V CDR1 and CDR2: SGHTA, FQGNSA. The V end was cut by 6 bases, the J end by 2 bases, with 14 bases between. This CDR3 has 14 amino acids. The CDR3 region has the DNA TGTGCCAGCAGACCCAGAGGGGCCGCCTACGAGCAGTACTTC. Its translation: CASRPRGAAYEQYF.

The chain combines TRBV5-1 with TRBJ2-1; 10 nucleotides agree with TRBD2. Germline V gives CDR1 SGHRS, CDR2 YFSETQ. The CDR3 contains 16 residues. V gave up 2 bases and J gave up 1 base; unmatched junction bases: 3. The CDR3 DNA reads as TGCGCCAGCAGCTTAACTAGCGGGACTTCCTACAATGAGCAGTTCTTC. Translated: CASSLTSGTSYNEQFF.